The 10 T cell receptor beta chains presented below share a single source sample, sequenced in a study of beta chain features in type 1 diabetes. The study, taken as a whole, reports: Within each of all four CD4+ subsets, Type 1 diabetes patients had TCRB CDR3s that were moderately but significantly shorter.

Every isolated RNA sample was fully reverse transcribed, so sequencing captured expressed TCRB transcripts. Clones were sequenced by immunoSEQ multiplex PCR, and TCRdb holds only the in-frame ones, with some missing. This sample has 95,000 to 110,000 clones; under 30% occur once, and the top ten carry 0.5% to 0.55%. No antigen has been assigned to these receptors. The sequenced material came from central memory CD4+ T cells from blood. The receptors were sampled from a woman in her late teens or twenties with type 1 diabetes.

The chain has TRBV2 and TRBJ2-1, with D unclear. In germline, CDR1 is SNHLY, CDR2 FYNNEI. The CDR3 contains 12 residues. The germline V and J ends were trimmed by 6 bases and 6 bases, with 9 bases remaining between them. DNA for the CDR3: TGTGCCAGCAGGAGTAATGGCAATGAGCAGTTCTTC. It encodes CASRSNGNEQFF.

This chain connects TRBV6-5 to TRBJ2-3, with no clear D. From germline, CDR1 is MNHEY and CDR2 SVGAGI. This CDR3 contains 14 residues. V gave up 6 bases and J gave up 1 base, with 11 bases separating them. CDR3 DNA: TGTGCCAGCAGGCGACGAGGTGGCACAGATACGCAGTATTTT. Residues: CASRRRGGTDTQYF.

The chain couples TRBV9 to TRBJ1-5, with 7 nucleotides matching TRBD1. Per the germline V gene, CDR1 is SGDLS and CDR2 is YYNGEE. V lost 4 bases and J lost 6; bases outside the gene matches: 13. The CDR3 consists of 16 residues. CDR3 nucleotides: TGTGCCAGCAGCCCAGGGGGATGGGATACCGGTCAGCCCCAGCATTTT. Its translation: CASSPGGWDTGQPQHF.

A few counts support this clone. CDR3 sequence (DNA): TGTGCCAGCAGCTTAGCGTCGCAGGGGGCTTCGGTTAACATTCAGTACTTC. Its protein is CASSLASQGASVNIQYF. V gene TRBV7-2 combines with J gene TRBJ2-4, with 8 bases aligning to TRBD1. The CDR3 spans 17 residues. Germline trimming cut 0 bases from V and 7 bases from J; bases unmatched to any gene: 11. CDR1 is SGHTA and CDR2 is FQGNSA in the germline V gene.

The chain combines TRBV7-2 with TRBJ2-1; 10 bases align to TRBD2. The CDR3 totals 16 residues. The V gene's germline CDR1 is SGHTA and CDR2 FQGNSA. Trimming at V came to 1 base and at J to 6 bases, leaving 6 bases not matched to a gene. The CDR3 DNA reads TGTGCCAGCAGCTTAGGTCCTAGCGGGAGTTCCAATGAGCAGTTCTTC. As protein: CASSLGPSGSSNEQFF.

This clone has more than one count but fewer than ten. CDR3 protein: CASNDRGNYGYTF. The CDR3 coding sequence is TGTGCCAGCAATGACAGGGGAAACTATGGCTACACCTTC. The chain recombines TRBV19 with TRBJ1-2; 8 bases are a match to TRBD1. Germline V lookup: CDR1 LNHDA, CDR2 SQIVND (reference sequence). This CDR3 comprises 13 residues. With V trimmed by 9 bases and J by 2 bases, 5 bases remained unmatched.

A few counts support this clone. As DNA, the CDR3 is TGTGCCAGCAGCACTTGGGCGACAGATACGCAGTATTTT. It codes for CASSTWATDTQYF. V gene TRBV7-2 combines with J gene TRBJ2-3; D gene ambiguous. Deletions cut 5 bases from V and 3 bases from J, with 9 bases between. Germline V gene data show CDR1 as SGHTA and CDR2 as FQGNSA. The CDR3 is 13 amino acids.

The chain uses TRBV27 and TRBJ2-1; perhaps TRBD1 as D (6 bases). V gave up 4 bases and J gave up 12 bases, with 22 bases separating them. CDR1 is MNHEY, CDR2 SMNVEV, per germline (reference sequence). The CDR3 is 15 amino acids. The CDR3 coding sequence is TGTGCCAGCAGTTCGGACCAAACAGGGTTGGTTCGGCAGTTCTTC. As protein: CASSSDQTGLVRQFF.

CDR3 in DNA: TGTGCCAGCTCACCGGCCGGGACAGGCTTGGTCGAGCAGTACTTC. It translates to CASSPAGTGLVEQYF. The chain combines TRBV18 with TRBJ2-7; TRBD1 matches 8 bases. V gave up 3 bases and J gave up 6 bases; unmatched junction bases: 10. Looked up from germline, CDR1 is KGHSH and CDR2 is LQKENI. This CDR3 is 15 amino acids long.

This clone was counted only a few times. The chain carries TRBV6-5 and TRBJ1-4; 7 bases line up with TRBD1. With 4 bases clipped from V and 8 bases from J, the junction kept 13 bases outside the gene matches. The germline V gene encodes CDR1 MNHEY and CDR2 SVGAGI. The CDR3 has 16 amino acids. Here the CDR3 DNA reads TGTGCCAGCAGTTTTTCCCTACAGGGGAGGTTGGAAAAACTGTTTTTT. Protein: CASSFSLQGRLEKLFF.